This T cell receptor (beta chain) was sequenced for a study of long-term antiretroviral therapy in people with HIV. Assay version v3.0 of immunoSEQ was used, and it was run at survey level. Clones were sequenced by immunoSEQ multiplex PCR, and TCRdb holds only the in-frame ones, with some missing. Of tens of thousands of clones listed, almost 85% are singletons. CDR3 size: 16 residues. Germline V gene data show CDR1 as SQVTM and CDR2 as ANQGSEA. The trim removed 6 bases at V and 1 base at J, leaving 12 bases unmatched. The sequencing here drew on unsorted PBMCs, taken 0.3 years after starting antiretroviral therapy. The origin of this receptor is a man aged 50-60 years with HIV. V and J are TRBV29-1 and TRBJ1-3, with 7 positions matching TRBD1. CDR3 amino acids: CSVRDSQYLSGNTIYF. The DNA for the CDR3 is TGCAGCGTCCGGGACAGCCAGTATCTTTCTGGAAACACCATATATTTT.